These T cell receptor beta chains were read from a single sample in a study of T-cell memory formation after mild COVID-19. TCRdb reprocessed the 5' RACE reads via MiXCR and lists one record per CDR3 protein. The sample has hundreds of thousands of distinct CDR3 sequences; roughly 15% are singletons. The sample taken for sequencing was PBMCs or a T cell subset sorted from them (not recorded which). The receptor set was obtained from a young man who had mild COVID-19 (a few samples of this study predate the infection). Cell type and time point are not known. Each CDR3 is given without its conserved first and last residue. The order of the fields is CDR3 length, V gene, D gene, J gene, clone size, CDR3 protein. The D gene is left open where the match is weak. Rows give clone size only sometimes, using once, few, many, or a class for an expanded clone.

CDR3 length: 12
V gene: TRBV7-3
D gene: TRBD1
J gene: TRBJ2-1
clone size: many
CDR3 protein: ASSPGQGYNEQF

CDR3 length: 10
V gene: TRBV18
D gene: -
J gene: TRBJ2-1
clone size: few
CDR3 protein: ASSPSTNEQF

CDR3 length: 9
V gene: TRBV10-1
D gene: -
J gene: TRBJ2-7
clone size: -
CDR3 protein: ARTAFDEQY

CDR3 length: 14
V gene: TRBV4-3
D gene: TRBD1
J gene: TRBJ1-2
clone size: -
CDR3 protein: ASSQAGTGGAHGYT

CDR3 length: 12
V gene: TRBV5-1
D gene: -
J gene: TRBJ1-4
clone size: -
CDR3 protein: ASSFDSKVEKLF

CDR3 length: 16
V gene: TRBV12-3/TRBV12-4
D gene: TRBD2
J gene: TRBJ2-2
clone size: few
CDR3 protein: ASSSTSGGTSSTGELF

CDR3 length: 12
V gene: TRBV12-3/TRBV12-4
D gene: -
J gene: TRBJ1-4
clone size: -
CDR3 protein: ASSFINQGEKLF

CDR3 length: 11
V gene: TRBV4-2
D gene: -
J gene: TRBJ2-5
clone size: -
CDR3 protein: ASSPWGKETQY

CDR3 length: 12
V gene: TRBV12-5
D gene: TRBD1
J gene: TRBJ1-2
clone size: once
CDR3 protein: ASGSGTGSLGYT

CDR3 length: 11
V gene: TRBV20-1
D gene: -
J gene: TRBJ2-3
clone size: few
CDR3 protein: SASSRLADTQY

CDR3 length: 11
V gene: TRBV10-3
D gene: -
J gene: TRBJ1-1
clone size: many
CDR3 protein: AISAELNTEAF

CDR3 length: 15
V gene: TRBV11-2
D gene: -
J gene: TRBJ2-3
clone size: -
CDR3 protein: ASSISGRTTSTDTQY

CDR3 length: 11
V gene: TRBV20-1
D gene: TRBD2
J gene: TRBJ2-5
clone size: -
CDR3 protein: SASSSGQETQY

CDR3 length: 12
V gene: TRBV11-2
D gene: -
J gene: TRBJ1-1
clone size: few
CDR3 protein: ASSFRVQSTEAF

CDR3 length: 12
V gene: TRBV6-5
D gene: -
J gene: TRBJ1-1
clone size: -
CDR3 protein: ASSKQGRDTEAF

CDR3 length: 11
V gene: TRBV10-3
D gene: -
J gene: TRBJ2-5
clone size: -
CDR3 protein: AISGRAQETQY

CDR3 length: 12
V gene: TRBV12-3/TRBV12-4
D gene: TRBD1
J gene: TRBJ2-7
clone size: many
CDR3 protein: ASSFGTGNYEQY

CDR3 length: 13
V gene: TRBV7-6
D gene: -
J gene: TRBJ2-2
clone size: many
CDR3 protein: ASSFRGAPAGELF

CDR3 length: 13
V gene: TRBV5-1
D gene: -
J gene: TRBJ2-3
clone size: few
CDR3 protein: ASSPPRDLTDTQY

CDR3 length: 13
V gene: TRBV7-2
D gene: -
J gene: TRBJ1-2
clone size: -
CDR3 protein: ASSLYGSGLYGYT

CDR3 length: 12
V gene: TRBV6-5
D gene: TRBD1
J gene: TRBJ1-4
clone size: -
CDR3 protein: ASSPGTANEKLF

CDR3 length: 11
V gene: TRBV28
D gene: -
J gene: TRBJ1-6
clone size: few
CDR3 protein: ASSQARNSPLH

CDR3 length: 17
V gene: TRBV6-5
D gene: -
J gene: TRBJ2-2
clone size: -
CDR3 protein: ASSSDLGVNWHGAGELF

CDR3 length: 10
V gene: TRBV2
D gene: TRBD1
J gene: TRBJ2-1
clone size: -
CDR3 protein: ARGQGVGEQF

CDR3 length: 11
V gene: TRBV11-2
D gene: -
J gene: TRBJ2-1
clone size: few
CDR3 protein: ASSLVPGREQF

CDR3 length: 11
V gene: TRBV20-1
D gene: -
J gene: TRBJ2-2
clone size: few
CDR3 protein: SARATNTGELF

CDR3 length: 14
V gene: TRBV5-1
D gene: -
J gene: TRBJ2-1
clone size: few
CDR3 protein: ASSFPDTPMYNEQF

CDR3 length: 11
V gene: TRBV16
D gene: -
J gene: TRBJ1-5
clone size: -
CDR3 protein: ASKRGGNQPQH

CDR3 length: 12
V gene: TRBV6-5
D gene: -
J gene: TRBJ1-2
clone size: few
CDR3 protein: ASSRSGGNYGYT

CDR3 length: 12
V gene: TRBV7-6
D gene: -
J gene: TRBJ1-4
clone size: -
CDR3 protein: ASSPGGPNEKLF

CDR3 length: 16
V gene: TRBV27
D gene: TRBD2
J gene: TRBJ2-5
clone size: few
CDR3 protein: ASSFIHGLAGGRETQY

CDR3 length: 12
V gene: TRBV20-1
D gene: TRBD1
J gene: TRBJ2-5
clone size: many
CDR3 protein: SVTRQGARETQY

CDR3 length: 14
V gene: TRBV20-1
D gene: TRBD2
J gene: TRBJ2-5
clone size: few
CDR3 protein: SANTGTRIRLETQY